This T cell receptor beta chain was retrieved from a study of blood T cell repertoires in COVID-19. Study-wide context: Spain, Italy and the United States supplied samples that represented acute and convalescent COVID-19. The cDNA or gDNA used as material had been derived from T cells, B-cell-depleted T cells, or PBMCs.

Original data processing: By means of reference gene primer amplification, nucleated cell counts were estimated. Assay used: immunoSEQ multiplex PCR; TCRdb lists only in-frame clones, some missing. V, J and clone size derive from that table, while D and trimming were established from the DNA sequence. The sample lists 210,000 or so clones; around 88% were seen once. The CDR3 has 16 amino acids. CDR1 and CDR2 (germline): KGHSH, LQKENI. The V gene lost 6 bases and the J gene lost 1 base, with 16 bases spanning the gap. The specimen sequenced was peripheral blood. This receptor was identified in a man aged 45-60 years with active or convalescent COVID-19. V is TRBV18 and J is TRBJ1-5, with D tentatively TRBD1 (5 bases). CDR3 nucleotides: TGTGCCAGCTCGGGCGGGGCCCGGGAGAGCAATCAGCCCCAGCATTTT. It translates to CASSGGARESNQPQHF.